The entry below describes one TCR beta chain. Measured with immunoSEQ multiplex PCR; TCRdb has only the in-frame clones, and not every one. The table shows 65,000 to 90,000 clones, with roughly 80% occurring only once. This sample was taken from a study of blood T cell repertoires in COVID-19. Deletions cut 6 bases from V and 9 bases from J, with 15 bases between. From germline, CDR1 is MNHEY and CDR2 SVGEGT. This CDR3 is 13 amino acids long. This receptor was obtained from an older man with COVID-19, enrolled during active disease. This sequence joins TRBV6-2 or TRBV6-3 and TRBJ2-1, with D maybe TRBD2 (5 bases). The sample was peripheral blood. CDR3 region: CASSRTRTGEQFF. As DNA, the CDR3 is TGTGCCAGCAGCCGTACCCGGACTGGTGAGCAGTTCTTC.